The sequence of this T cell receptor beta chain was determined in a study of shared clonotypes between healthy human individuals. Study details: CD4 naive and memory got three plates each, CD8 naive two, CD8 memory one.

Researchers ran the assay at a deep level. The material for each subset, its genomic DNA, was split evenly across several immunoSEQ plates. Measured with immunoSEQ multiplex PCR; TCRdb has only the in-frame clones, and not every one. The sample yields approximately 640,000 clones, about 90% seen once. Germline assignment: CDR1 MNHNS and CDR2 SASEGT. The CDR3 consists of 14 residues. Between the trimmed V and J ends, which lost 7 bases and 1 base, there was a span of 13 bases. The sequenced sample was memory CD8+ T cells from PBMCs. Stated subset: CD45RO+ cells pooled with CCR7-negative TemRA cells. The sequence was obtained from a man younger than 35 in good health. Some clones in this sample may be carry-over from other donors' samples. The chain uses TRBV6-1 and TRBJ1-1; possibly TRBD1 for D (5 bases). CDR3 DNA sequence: TGTGCCAGCACCGGGGACCGGCAGAACACTGAAGCTTTCTTT. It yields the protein CASTGDRQNTEAFF.